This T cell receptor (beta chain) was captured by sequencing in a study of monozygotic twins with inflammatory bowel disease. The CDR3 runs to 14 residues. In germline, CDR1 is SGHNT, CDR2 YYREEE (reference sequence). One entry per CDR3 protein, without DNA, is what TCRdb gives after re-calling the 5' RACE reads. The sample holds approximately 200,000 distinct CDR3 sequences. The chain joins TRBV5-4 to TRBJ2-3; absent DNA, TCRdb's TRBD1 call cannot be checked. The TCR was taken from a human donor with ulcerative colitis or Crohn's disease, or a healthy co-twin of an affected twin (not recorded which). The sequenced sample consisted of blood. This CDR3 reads CASSPPGHTDTQYF.